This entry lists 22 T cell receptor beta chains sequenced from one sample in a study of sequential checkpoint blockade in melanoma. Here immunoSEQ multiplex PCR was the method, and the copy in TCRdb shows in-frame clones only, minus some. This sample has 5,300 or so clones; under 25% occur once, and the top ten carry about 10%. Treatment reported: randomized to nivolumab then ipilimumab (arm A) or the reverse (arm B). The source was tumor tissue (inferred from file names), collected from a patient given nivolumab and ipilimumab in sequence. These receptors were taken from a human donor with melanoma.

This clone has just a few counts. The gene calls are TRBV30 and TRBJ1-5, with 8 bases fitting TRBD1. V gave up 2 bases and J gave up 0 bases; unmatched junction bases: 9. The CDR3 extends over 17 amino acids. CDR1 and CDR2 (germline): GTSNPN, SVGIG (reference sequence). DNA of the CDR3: TGTGCCTGGAGTTCCAACGGACAGGGCTATAGCAATCAGCCCCAGCATTTT. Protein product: CAWSSNGQGYSNQPQHF. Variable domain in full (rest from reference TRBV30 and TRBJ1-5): SQTIHQWPATLVQPVGSPLSLECTVEGTSNPNLYWYRQAAGRGLQLLFYSVGIGQISSEVPQNLSASRPQDRQFILSSKKLLLSDSGFYLCAWSSNGQGYSNQPQHFGDGTRLSIL.

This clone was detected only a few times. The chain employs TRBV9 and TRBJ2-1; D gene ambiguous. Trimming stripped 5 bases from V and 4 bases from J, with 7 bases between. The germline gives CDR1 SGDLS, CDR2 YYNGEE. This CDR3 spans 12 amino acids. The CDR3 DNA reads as TGTGCCAGCAGACGAGCTTACAATGAGCAGTTCTTC. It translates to CASRRAYNEQFF.

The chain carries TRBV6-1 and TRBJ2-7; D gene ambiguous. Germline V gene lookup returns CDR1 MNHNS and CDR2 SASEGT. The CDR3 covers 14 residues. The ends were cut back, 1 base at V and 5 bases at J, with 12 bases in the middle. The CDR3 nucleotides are TGTGCCAGCAGTGAAGGACCGAAGGTCAACGAGCAGTACTTC. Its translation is CASSEGPKVNEQYF.

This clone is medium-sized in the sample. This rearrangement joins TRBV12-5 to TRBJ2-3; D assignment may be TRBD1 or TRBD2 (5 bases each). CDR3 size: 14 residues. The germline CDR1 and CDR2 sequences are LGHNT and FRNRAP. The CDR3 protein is CASKPQYGGDTQYF. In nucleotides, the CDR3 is TGTGCCAGCAAGCCCCAATATGGGGGAGATACGCAGTATTTT.

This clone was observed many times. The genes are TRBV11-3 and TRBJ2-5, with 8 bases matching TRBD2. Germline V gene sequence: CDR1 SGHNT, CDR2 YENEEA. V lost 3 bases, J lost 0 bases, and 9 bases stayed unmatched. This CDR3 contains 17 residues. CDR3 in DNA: TGTGCCAGCAGCTTGGGGGAGAAGCGGGAGAACCAAGAGACCCAGTACTTC. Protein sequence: CASSLGEKRENQETQYF.

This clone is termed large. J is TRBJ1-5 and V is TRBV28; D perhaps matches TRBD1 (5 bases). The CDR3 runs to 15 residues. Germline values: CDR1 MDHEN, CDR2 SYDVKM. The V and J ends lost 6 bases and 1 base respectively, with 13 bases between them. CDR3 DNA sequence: TGTGCCAGCAGGACGGCAGGGAGGAGCAATCAGCCCCAGCATTTT. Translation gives CASRTAGRSNQPQHF. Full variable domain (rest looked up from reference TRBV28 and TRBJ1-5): DVKVTQSSRYLVKRTGEKVFLECVQDMDHENMFWYRQDPGLGLRLIYFSYDVKMKEKGDIPEGYSVSREKKERFSLILESASTNQTSMYLCASRTAGRSNQPQHFGDGTRLSIL.

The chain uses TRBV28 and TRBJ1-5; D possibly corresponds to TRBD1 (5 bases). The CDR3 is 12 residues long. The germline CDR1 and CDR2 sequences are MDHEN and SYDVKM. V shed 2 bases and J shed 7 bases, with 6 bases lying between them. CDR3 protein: CASSLGGQPQHF. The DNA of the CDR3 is TGTGCCAGCAGTTTAGGGGGGCAGCCCCAGCATTTT.

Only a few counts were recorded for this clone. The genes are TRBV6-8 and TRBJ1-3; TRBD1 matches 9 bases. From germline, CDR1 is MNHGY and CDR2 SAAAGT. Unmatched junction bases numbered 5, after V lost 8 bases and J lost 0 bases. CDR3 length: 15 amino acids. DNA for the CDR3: TGTGCCAGCTCCGGGACAGGGTTCTCTGGAAACACCATATATTTT. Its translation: CASSGTGFSGNTIYF.

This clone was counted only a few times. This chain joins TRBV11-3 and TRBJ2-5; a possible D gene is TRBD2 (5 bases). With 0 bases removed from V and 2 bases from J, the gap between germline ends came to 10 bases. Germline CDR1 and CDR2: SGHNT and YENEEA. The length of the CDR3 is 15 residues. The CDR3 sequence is CASSLEGSGQETQYF. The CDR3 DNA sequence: TGTGCCAGCAGCTTAGAGGGTTCGGGACAAGAGACCCAGTACTTC. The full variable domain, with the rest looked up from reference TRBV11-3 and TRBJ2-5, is EAGVVQSPRYKIIEKKQPVAFWCNPISGHNTLYWYLQNLGQGPELLIRYENEEAVDDSQLPKDRFSAERLKGVDSTLKIQPAELGDSAVYLCASSLEGSGQETQYFGPGTRLLVL.

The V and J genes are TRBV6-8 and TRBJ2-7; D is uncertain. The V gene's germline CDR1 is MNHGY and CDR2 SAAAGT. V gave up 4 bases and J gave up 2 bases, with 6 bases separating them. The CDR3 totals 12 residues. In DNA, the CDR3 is TGTGCCAGCAGTTCCGGGCCCTACGAGCAGTACTTC. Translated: CASSSGPYEQYF.

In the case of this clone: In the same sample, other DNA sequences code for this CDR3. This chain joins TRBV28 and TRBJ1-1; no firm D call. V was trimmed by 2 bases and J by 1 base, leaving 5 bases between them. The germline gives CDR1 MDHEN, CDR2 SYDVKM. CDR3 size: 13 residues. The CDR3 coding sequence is TGTGCCAGCAGTTTAGGTCAGAACACTGAAGCTTTCTTT. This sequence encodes CASSLGQNTEAFF.

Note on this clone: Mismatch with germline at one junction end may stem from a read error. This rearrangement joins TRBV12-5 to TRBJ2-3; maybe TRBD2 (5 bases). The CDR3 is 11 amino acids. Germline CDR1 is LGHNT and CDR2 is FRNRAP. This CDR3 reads CASDGGVPQYF. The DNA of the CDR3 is TGTGCCAGTGACGGAGGAGTTCCGCAGTATTTT.

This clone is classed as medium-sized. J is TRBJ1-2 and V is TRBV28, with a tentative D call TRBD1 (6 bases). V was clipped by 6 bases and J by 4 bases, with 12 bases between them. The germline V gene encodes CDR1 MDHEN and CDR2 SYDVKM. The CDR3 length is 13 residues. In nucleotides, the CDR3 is TGTGCCAGCAGCCTAGGGGGGGTCTATGGCTACACCTTC. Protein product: CASSLGGVYGYTF.

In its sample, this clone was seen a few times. CDR3 bases: TGTGCCAGCAGGTTAACAGGGCTCTACGAGCAGTACTTC. Translated, it gives CASRLTGLYEQYF. V usage is TRBV28 and J usage is TRBJ2-7; TRBD1 might be the D (6 bases). Germline V gene data show CDR1 as MDHEN and CDR2 as SYDVKM. V was clipped by 6 bases and J by 3 bases, with 12 bases between them. The CDR3 runs to 13 residues.

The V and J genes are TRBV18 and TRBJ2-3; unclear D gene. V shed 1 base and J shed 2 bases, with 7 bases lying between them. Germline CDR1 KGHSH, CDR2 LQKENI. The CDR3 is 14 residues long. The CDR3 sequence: CASSPQGLTDTQYF. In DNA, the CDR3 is TGTGCCAGCTCACCACAGGGCCTCACAGATACGCAGTATTTT.

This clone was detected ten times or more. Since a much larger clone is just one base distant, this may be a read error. DNA of the CDR3: TGTGCCAGCAGCTTAGGAGGGGGACTGGGGGTTAGGAATGAGCAGTTCTTC. This encodes CASSLGGGLGVRNEQFF. The chain carries TRBV7-5 and TRBJ2-1. TRBV7-5 is assigned pseudogene status. The CDR3 covers 17 residues.

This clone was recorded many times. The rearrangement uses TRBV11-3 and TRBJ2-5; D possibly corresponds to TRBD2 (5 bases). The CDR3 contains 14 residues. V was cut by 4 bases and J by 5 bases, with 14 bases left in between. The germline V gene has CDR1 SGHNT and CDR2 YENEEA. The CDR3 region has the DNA TGTGCCAGCAGCTCGCCACTAGGTGGGGAGACCCAGTACTTC. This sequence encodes CASSSPLGGETQYF.

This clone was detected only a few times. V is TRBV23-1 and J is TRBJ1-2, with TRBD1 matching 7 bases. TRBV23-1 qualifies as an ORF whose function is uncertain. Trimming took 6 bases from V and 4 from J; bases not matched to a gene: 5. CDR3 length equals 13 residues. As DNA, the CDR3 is TGCGCCAGCAGCTCCGACAGGGTCTATGGCTACACCTTC. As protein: CASSSDRVYGYTF.

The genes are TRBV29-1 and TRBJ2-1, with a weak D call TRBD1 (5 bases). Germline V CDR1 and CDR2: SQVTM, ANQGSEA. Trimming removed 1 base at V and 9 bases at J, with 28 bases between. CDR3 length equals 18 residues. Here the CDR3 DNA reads TGCAGCGTTGAAGTGGTATTTCTCGAGACAGATCAGAATGGTGAGCAGTTCTTC. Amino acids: CSVEVVFLETDQNGEQFF.

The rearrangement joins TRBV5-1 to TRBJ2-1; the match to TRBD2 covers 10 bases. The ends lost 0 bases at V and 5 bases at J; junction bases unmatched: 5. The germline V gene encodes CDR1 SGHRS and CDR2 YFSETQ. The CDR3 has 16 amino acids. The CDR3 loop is CASSLGGTSDHNEQFF. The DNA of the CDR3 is TGCGCCAGCAGCTTGGGGGGGACTAGCGACCACAATGAGCAGTTCTTC.

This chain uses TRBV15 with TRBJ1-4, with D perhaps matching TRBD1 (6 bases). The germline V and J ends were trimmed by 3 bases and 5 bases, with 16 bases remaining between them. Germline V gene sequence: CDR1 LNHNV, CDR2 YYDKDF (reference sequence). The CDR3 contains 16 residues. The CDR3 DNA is TGTGCCACCAGCAGGGAGACAGAAGGGGGGAATGAAAAACTGTTTTTT. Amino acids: CATSRETEGGNEKLFF. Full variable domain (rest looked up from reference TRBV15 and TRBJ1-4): DAMVIQNPRYQVTQFGKPVTLSCSQTLNHNVMYWYQQKSSQAPKLLFHYYDKDFNNEADTPDNFQSRRPNTSFCFLDIRSPGLGDTAMYLCATSRETEGGNEKLFFGSGTQLSVL.

The CDR3 protein is CASSLGTLETQYF. As DNA, the CDR3 is TGTGCCAGCTCACTGGGGACCCTAGAGACCCAGTACTTC. J is TRBJ2-5 and V is TRBV18; D tentatively fits TRBD1 or TRBD2 (5 bases each). Germline V gene sequence: CDR1 KGHSH, CDR2 LQKENI. The CDR3 spans 13 residues. Trimming pared 4 bases from V and 4 bases from J, leaving 10 bases between.